This T cell receptor (beta chain) was recorded in a study of blood T cell repertoires in COVID-19. Here immunoSEQ multiplex PCR was the method, and the copy in TCRdb shows in-frame clones only, minus some. The sample carries approximately 160,000 clones, around 84% recorded once. Enrolled through a virtual design, the participants were between roughly 18 and 100 years of age and came from about two dozen US areas. Recovered status in Cohort 3 required two negative PCRs, clearance, or symptom resolution. Input material: PBMCs or T cells enriched from blood (not recorded which). The clonotype comes from a middle-aged man who had recovered from COVID-19.

The CDR3 loop is CASSPREGGVGRIAKNIQYF. The DNA for the CDR3 is TGTGCCAGCTCACCACGTGAGGGAGGGGTCGGGAGAATAGCCAAAAACATTCAGTACTTC. The V and J genes are TRBV18 and TRBJ2-4; 7 bases match TRBD2. Germline-derived CDR1 and CDR2 are KGHSH and LQKENI. This CDR3 has 20 residues. The J segment lost 0 bases and the V segment lost 1 base, leaving 15 bases of the junction unmatched.